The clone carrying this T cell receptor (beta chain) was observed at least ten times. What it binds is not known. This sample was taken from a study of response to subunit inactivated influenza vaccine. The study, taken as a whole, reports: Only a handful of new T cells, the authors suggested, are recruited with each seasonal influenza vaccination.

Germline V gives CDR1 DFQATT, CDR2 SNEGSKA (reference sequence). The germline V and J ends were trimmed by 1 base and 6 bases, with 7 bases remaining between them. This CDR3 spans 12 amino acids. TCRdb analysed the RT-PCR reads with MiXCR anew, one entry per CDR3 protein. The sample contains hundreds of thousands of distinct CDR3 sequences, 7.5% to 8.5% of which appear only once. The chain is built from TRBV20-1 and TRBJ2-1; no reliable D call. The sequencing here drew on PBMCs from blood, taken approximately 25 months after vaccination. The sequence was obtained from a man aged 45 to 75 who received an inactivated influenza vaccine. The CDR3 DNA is TGCAGTGCTAGAGTAACTTCCAATGAGCAGTTCTTC. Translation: CSARVTSNEQFF.